Shown below are 6 T cell receptor beta chains from a single sample sequenced in a study. TCRdb analysed the RT-PCR reads with MiXCR anew, one entry per CDR3 protein. The sample has fewer than 800,000 distinct CDR3 sequences; 14% are singletons. Source material: memory CD4+ T cells from blood. Receptors originate from a female donor in good health, serving as a healthy control.

This clonotype was detected ten times or more. The genes are TRBV12-3 or TRBV12-4 and TRBJ1-2; 8 bases agree with TRBD1. CDR3 size: 14 residues. V trimming: 5 bases; J trimming: 6 bases; junction bases outside the gene matches: 8. For the CDR3, the DNA is TGTGCCAGCAGTCCTCGGACAGGGAACGATGGCTACACCTTC. Its translation is CASSPRTGNDGYTF.

This clonotype was found many times. This chain links TRBV20-1 with TRBJ2-1; 10 nucleotides agree with TRBD1. CDR3 length equals 14 residues. Trimming took 2 bases from V and 6 from J; bases not matched to a gene: 4. Per the germline V gene, CDR1 is DFQATT and CDR2 is SNEGSKA (reference sequence). The CDR3 region has the DNA TGCAGTGCTAGACAGACAGGGGGCCTCAATGAGCAGTTCTTC. It is translated as CSARQTGGLNEQFF.

The rearrangement joins TRBV5-5 to TRBJ2-7; D gene ambiguous. With 2 bases removed from V and 0 bases from J, the gap between germline ends came to 9 bases. CDR1 and CDR2 (germline): SGHKS, YYEKEE (reference sequence). The CDR3 length is 14 residues. Here the CDR3 reads CASSFDGPSYEQYF. CDR3 DNA sequence: TGTGCCAGCAGCTTCGACGGACCCTCCTACGAGCAGTACTTC.

This clonotype appeared a few times. The chain joins TRBV7-2 to TRBJ2-1, with 12 bases identical to TRBD1. CDR1 is SGHTA, CDR2 FQGNSA, per germline. The CDR3 runs 16 residues. The V segment lost 1 base and the J segment 6 bases; nucleotides outside the gene matches: 4. For the CDR3, the DNA is TGTGCCAGCAGCTTAGTTGGGACAGGGGGCTCCAATGAGCAGTTCTTC. It specifies CASSLVGTGGSNEQFF.

This clonotype was recorded a few times. The rearrangement joins TRBV7-6 to TRBJ2-6; D gene ambiguous. V was shortened by 1 base and J by 0 bases, with 7 bases between the two germline ends. This CDR3 comprises 16 residues. The germline CDR1 and CDR2 sequences are SGHVS and FNYEAQ. This CDR3 is CASSLGASSGANVLTF. The CDR3 DNA follows: TGTGCCAGCAGCTTAGGTGCCTCCTCTGGGGCCAACGTCCTGACTTTC.

The gene calls are TRBV29-1 and TRBJ1-1, with D maybe TRBD1 (5 bases). With 1 base removed from V and 0 bases from J, the gap between germline ends came to 12 bases. Germline values: CDR1 SQVTM, CDR2 ANQGSEA. CDR3 length equals 15 residues. The CDR3 region is CSVEGERGMNTEAFF. CDR3 DNA sequence: TGCAGCGTTGAAGGGGAGAGGGGTATGAACACTGAAGCTTTCTTT. The complete variable domain, with remaining parts taken from reference TRBV29-1 and TRBJ1-1, reads SAVISQKPSRDICQRGTSLTIQCQVDSQVTMMFWYRQQPGQSLTLIATANQGSEATYESGFVIDKFPISRPNLTFSTLTVSNMSPEDSSIYLCSVEGERGMNTEAFFGQGTRLTVV.